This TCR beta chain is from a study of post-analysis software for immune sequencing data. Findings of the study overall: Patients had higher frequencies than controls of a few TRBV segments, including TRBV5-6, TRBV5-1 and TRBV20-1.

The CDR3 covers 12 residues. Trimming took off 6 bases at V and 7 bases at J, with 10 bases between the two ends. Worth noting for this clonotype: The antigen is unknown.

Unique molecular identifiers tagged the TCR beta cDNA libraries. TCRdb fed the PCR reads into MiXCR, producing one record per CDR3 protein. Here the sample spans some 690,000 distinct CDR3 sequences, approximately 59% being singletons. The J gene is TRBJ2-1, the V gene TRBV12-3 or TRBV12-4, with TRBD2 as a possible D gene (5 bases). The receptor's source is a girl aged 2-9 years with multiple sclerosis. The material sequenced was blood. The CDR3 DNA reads TGTGCCAGCAGCATCACTAGAAATGAGCAGTTCTTC. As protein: CASSITRNEQFF.